This entry concerns a single T cell receptor (beta chain). The data stem from a study of control samples from healthy donors and cancer patients. V was clipped by 1 base and J by 8 bases; unmatched bases: 3. CDR1 KGHSH and CDR2 LQKENI come from the germline V gene. This CDR3 spans 16 amino acids. Sequencing used immunoSEQ multiplex PCR; TCRdb keeps in-frame clones, though not all of them. Of 45,000 to 60,000 clones listed, 94% are singletons. The TCR was taken from a man aged 25 to 40 in good health. Material for sequencing was blood. This chain uses TRBV18 with TRBJ2-1; TRBD2 matches at 15 bases. CDR3 amino acids: CASSPRTSGGADEQFF. As DNA, the CDR3 is TGTGCCAGCTCACCACGGACTAGCGGGGGGGCCGATGAGCAGTTCTTC.